One sample yielded the 24 T cell receptor beta chains listed below, sequenced in a study of T cell responses to AZD1222 COVID-19 vaccine. Here immunoSEQ multiplex PCR was the method, and the copy in TCRdb shows in-frame clones only, minus some. The table includes approximately 150,000 clones, around 90% detected once. This specimen was peripheral blood, taken 28 days after the second dose of the MenACWY control vaccine. These receptors originate from an adult who received the MenACWY meningococcal vaccine as a control.

The V call is TRBV10-3, the J call TRBJ1-6; 7 nucleotides agree with TRBD1. CDR3 length equals 14 residues. Germline loops: CDR1 ENHRY, CDR2 SYGVKD. With 6 bases clipped from V and 6 bases from J, the junction kept 5 bases outside the gene matches. The CDR3 loop is CAISMDRSNSPLHF. CDR3 in DNA: TGTGCCATCAGCATGGACAGGTCTAATTCACCCCTCCACTTT.

The genes are TRBV29-1 and TRBJ2-1; 9 nucleotides line up with TRBD2. This CDR3 contains 11 residues. The V segment lost 2 bases and the J segment 10 bases; nucleotides outside the gene matches: 0. Germline-derived CDR1 and CDR2 are SQVTM and ANQGSEA. The CDR3 DNA reads TGCAGCGTTGAACTAGCGGGAGAGCAGTTCTTC. Protein: CSVELAGEQFF.

V gene TRBV18 combines with J gene TRBJ2-3, with 11 bases fitting TRBD2. Per germline, CDR1 KGHSH and CDR2 LQKENI. Trimming took 5 bases from V and 4 from J; bases not matched to a gene: 2. This CDR3 spans 14 amino acids. The CDR3 nucleotides read TGTGCCAGCTCAGGGACTAGCGGACCAGATACGCAGTATTTT. Its translation: CASSGTSGPDTQYF.

The chain links TRBV11-1 to TRBJ2-2, with 7 nucleotides matching TRBD1. V lost 2 bases and J lost 7; bases outside the gene matches: 4. Germline V CDR1 and CDR2: SGHAT, FQDESV (reference sequence). The CDR3 contains 14 residues. As DNA, the CDR3 is TGTGCCAGCAGCTTAAGGGGGCAGGTCGGGGAGCTGTTTTTT. Translating it yields CASSLRGQVGELFF.

V is TRBV3-1 (or the pseudogene TRBV3-2) and J is TRBJ2-7; D is possibly TRBD1 (6 bases). The V and J ends lost 4 bases and 3 bases respectively, with 7 bases between them. The CDR3 length is 12 residues. Per germline, CDR1 LGHDT and CDR2 YNNKEL (reference sequence). Written as DNA, the CDR3 is TGTGCCAGCAGCCGGACAGTCTACGAGCAGTACTTC. Translating it yields CASSRTVYEQYF.

The sample holds one count of this clone. CDR3 DNA: TGCGCCAGCAGCTGGAGGACAGGGGGCGCGAATGGTTTGGAGACCCAGTACTTC. Protein: CASSWRTGGANGLETQYF. This rearrangement joins TRBV5-1 to TRBJ2-5, with 11 positions matching TRBD1. V was pared by 3 bases and J by 5 bases, with 15 bases of the junction left unmatched. The V gene's germline CDR1 is SGHRS and CDR2 YFSETQ. The CDR3 has 18 amino acids. The variable domain in full, completed from reference TRBV5-1 and TRBJ2-5, reads KAGVTQTPRYLIKTRGQQVTLSCSPISGHRSVSWYQQTPGQGLQFLFEYFSETQRNKGNFPGRFSGRQFSNSRSEMNVSTLELGDSALYLCASSWRTGGANGLETQYFGPGTRLLVL.

The chain has TRBV12-3 or TRBV12-4 and TRBJ2-3; a weak D match, TRBD1 (5 bases). The V gene lost 5 bases and the J gene lost 3 bases, with 6 bases spanning the gap. The CDR3 is 12 amino acids. As DNA, the CDR3 is TGTGCCAGCAGTCCAGGGACAGATACGCAGTATTTT. Its translation: CASSPGTDTQYF.

This clone was counted between two and nine times. The chain carries TRBV5-6 and TRBJ1-1; tentatively, D is TRBD1 (5 bases). Germline V gives CDR1 SGHDT, CDR2 YYEEEE. V lost 7 bases and J 0 bases, leaving 13 bases between the germline ends. CDR3 length: 14 residues. CDR3 region: CASLTAIMNTEAFF. The CDR3 nucleotides are TGTGCCAGCTTGACAGCCATCATGAACACTGAAGCTTTCTTT.

The rearrangement links TRBV19 to TRBJ2-3, with D possibly being TRBD2 (6 bases). Trimming removed 3 bases from V and 0 bases from J, with 13 bases in between. Germline V gives CDR1 LNHDA, CDR2 SQIVND (reference sequence). The CDR3 has 16 amino acids. The CDR3 DNA follows: TGTGCCAGTAGTATTGGGCTAGCGCCTAGCACAGATACGCAGTATTTT. It yields the protein CASSIGLAPSTDTQYF.

This chain connects TRBV7-6 to TRBJ2-1; 9 bases map to TRBD1. The germline V gene encodes CDR1 SGHVS and CDR2 FNYEAQ. CDR3 length: 17 residues. V shed 1 base and J 8 bases; nucleotides not matched to a gene: 12. This chain's CDR3 is CASSLVPPGQGRDEQFF. CDR3 nucleotides: TGTGCCAGCAGCTTAGTCCCTCCGGGACAGGGAAGGGATGAGCAGTTCTTC.

The table lists this clone with a count of one. This chain uses TRBV6-5 with TRBJ2-3, with a tentative D call TRBD1 (6 bases). The V gene's germline CDR1 is MNHEY and CDR2 SVGAGI. V was shortened by 6 bases and J by 6 bases, with 19 bases between the two germline ends. This CDR3 has 15 amino acids. The CDR3 DNA is TGTGCCAGCAGGGATCGATTTCAGGGGCCCGATACGCAGTATTTT. Translating gives CASRDRFQGPDTQYF.

The J gene is TRBJ1-4, the V gene TRBV23-1, with a tentative D call TRBD1 (6 bases). TRBV23-1 is sorted into the ORF group, with uncertain function. The CDR3 covers 18 residues. Trimming pared 0 bases from V and 4 bases from J, leaving 18 bases between. CDR3 loop: CASSQSLGERGVNEKLFF. The CDR3 coding sequence is TGCGCCAGCAGTCAATCTCTGGGGGAAAGGGGGGTTAATGAAAAACTGTTTTTT.

The V and J genes are TRBV2 and TRBJ2-7; D gene uncertain. CDR3 size: 14 residues. The germline V gene encodes CDR1 SNHLY and CDR2 FYNNEI. Trimming cost V 7 bases and J 0 bases, with 13 bases left between them. As DNA, the CDR3 is TGTGCCAGCAAAATGACGGGCACCTCCTACGAGCAGTACTTC. It encodes CASKMTGTSYEQYF.

This clone was observed a few times. The chain carries TRBV5-4 and TRBJ2-6, with D uncertain. V was trimmed by 0 bases and J by 1 base, leaving 5 bases between them. The CDR3 length is 15 residues. The germline V gene has CDR1 SGHNT and CDR2 YYREEE (reference sequence). The CDR3 protein is CASSLEGSGANVLTF. The CDR3 nucleotides read TGTGCCAGCAGCTTGGAAGGGTCTGGGGCCAACGTCCTGACTTTC.

The chain links TRBV7-3 to TRBJ1-6; D call uncertain. The CDR3 is made up of 15 amino acids. CDR1 is SGHTA and CDR2 is FQGTGA in the germline V gene. Trimming took off 1 base at V and 3 bases at J, with 7 bases between the two ends. The CDR3 bases are TGTGCCAGCAGCTTAAACAGCAACTATAATTCACCCCTCCACTTT. Its protein product is CASSLNSNYNSPLHF.

This chain connects TRBV19 to TRBJ1-4, with TRBD1 as a possible D gene (5 bases). The CDR3 extends over 14 amino acids. Germline V gene data show CDR1 as LNHDA and CDR2 as SQIVND (reference sequence). The ends were cut back, 5 bases at V and 8 bases at J, with 15 bases in the middle. The CDR3 nucleotides are TGTGCCAGTAGTCGGAGAGAGAAGGGGGAAAAACTGTTTTTT. It encodes CASSRREKGEKLFF.

The chain uses TRBV6-6 and TRBJ1-1; a weak D match, TRBD1 (6 bases). This CDR3 has 15 amino acids. Germline V gene lookup returns CDR1 MNHNY and CDR2 SVGAGI (reference sequence). V was pared by 4 bases and J by 4 bases, with 16 bases between. The CDR3: CASSLPSQGATEAFF. The CDR3 coding sequence is TGTGCCAGCAGTTTACCATCACAGGGCGCCACTGAAGCTTTCTTT.

Only one count was recorded for this clone. V is TRBV2 and J is TRBJ2-7; 10 nucleotides line up with TRBD2. This CDR3 is 16 amino acids long. The V and J ends lost 6 bases and 5 bases, in that order; junction bases with no gene match: 13. CDR1 is SNHLY and CDR2 is FYNNEI in the germline V gene. CDR3 sequence reads: CASRGKFLAGANEQYF. CDR3 sequence (DNA): TGTGCCAGCAGAGGAAAGTTCCTAGCGGGAGCTAACGAGCAGTACTTC.

This clone has a single count. The J gene is TRBJ1-1, the V gene TRBV28; D might be TRBD1 (6 bases). Germline V gives CDR1 MDHEN, CDR2 SYDVKM. The CDR3 spans 15 residues. V dropped 5 bases and J dropped 0 bases, with 13 bases sitting between them. CDR3 residues: CASSVPQGMNTEAFF. The CDR3 nucleotides read TGTGCCAGCAGTGTGCCCCAGGGGATGAACACTGAAGCTTTCTTT.

This chain connects TRBV27 to TRBJ1-5; TRBD1 matches at 7 bases. V was pared by 5 bases and J by 5 bases, with 9 bases of the junction left unmatched. Germline assignment: CDR1 MNHEY and CDR2 SMNVEV (reference sequence). CDR3 length: 15 amino acids. This CDR3 is CASSPYRGEDQPQHF. The CDR3 DNA reads as TGTGCCAGCAGTCCCTACAGGGGAGAAGATCAGCCCCAGCATTTT.

The V and J genes are TRBV27 and TRBJ2-3; D is uncertain. The CDR3 spans 14 residues. Trimming took off 1 base at V and 5 bases at J, with 10 bases between the two ends. Per the germline V gene, CDR1 is MNHEY and CDR2 is SMNVEV (reference sequence). The CDR3 spells CASSLFASGDTQYF. The CDR3 DNA reads as TGTGCCAGCAGTTTATTCGCGTCGGGAGATACGCAGTATTTT.

The rearrangement joins TRBV21-1 to TRBJ1-1; the table's D call of TRBD1 was not tested on the DNA. TRBV21-1 is recorded as a pseudogene. CDR3 length: 14 residues. CDR3 sequence reads: CASSKTGENTEAFF. For the CDR3, the DNA is TGTGCCAGCAGCAAGACAGGGGAGAACACTGAAGCTTTCTTT.

This rearrangement joins TRBV19 to TRBJ2-1; D is possibly TRBD2 (5 bases). The germline V and J ends were trimmed by 10 bases and 2 bases, with 15 bases remaining between them. The CDR3 is made up of 14 amino acids. The germline V gene encodes CDR1 LNHDA and CDR2 SQIVND (reference sequence). The CDR3 reads CATQRTLTYNEQFF. As DNA, the CDR3 is TGTGCCACCCAGAGGACTTTGACCTACAATGAGCAGTTCTTC.

This clone came up once. The same CDR3 is also encoded by other DNA sequences in this sample. The rearrangement joins TRBV18 to TRBJ1-5; D call uncertain. The CDR3 runs 14 residues. CDR1 and CDR2 (germline): KGHSH, LQKENI. Trimming shortened V by 1 base and J by 0 bases, and 4 bases separated the two germline ends. The CDR3 DNA reads TGTGCCAGCTCACCACAGGATAGCAATCAGCCCCAGCATTTT. It codes for CASSPQDSNQPQHF.